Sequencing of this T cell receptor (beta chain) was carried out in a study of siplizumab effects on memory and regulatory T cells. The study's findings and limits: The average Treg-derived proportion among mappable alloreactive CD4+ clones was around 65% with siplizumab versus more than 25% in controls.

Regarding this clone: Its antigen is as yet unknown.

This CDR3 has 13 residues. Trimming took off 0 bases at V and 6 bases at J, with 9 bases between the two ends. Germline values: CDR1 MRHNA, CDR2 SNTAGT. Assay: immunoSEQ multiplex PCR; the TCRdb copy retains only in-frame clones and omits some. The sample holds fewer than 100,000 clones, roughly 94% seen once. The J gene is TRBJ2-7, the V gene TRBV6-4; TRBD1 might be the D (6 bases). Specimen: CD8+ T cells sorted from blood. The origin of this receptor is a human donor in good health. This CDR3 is CASSDSEGGEQYF. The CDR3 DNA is TGTGCCAGCAGTGACTCCGAAGGGGGCGAGCAGTACTTC.